Listed below are T cell receptor beta chains from one sample, sequenced in a study of spatial heterogeneity in lung cancer. Each CDR3 protein is one row after TCRdb ran MiXCR on the 5' RACE reads. The sample consists of several thousand distinct CDR3 sequences, 8.4% of them appearing once. The specimen comprised lung tumor tissue, sampled at surgery. The receptors here all came from a female donor with early-stage non-small cell lung cancer. Each CDR3 is given with its conserved first and last residue.

CASRRSGGFQETQYF	TRBV7-2	TRBJ2-5
CASSYSRQGQETQYF	TRBV6-2/TRBV6-3	TRBJ2-5
CSARDYKTSMNTEAFF	TRBV20-1	TRBJ1-1
CASSLVPGLETQYF	TRBV7-2	TRBJ2-5
CASSQENGELFF	TRBV3-1	TRBJ2-2
CASSQDWRGGEYNEQFF	TRBV4-1	TRBJ2-1
CASSLPGAPYNSPLHF	TRBV5-5	TRBJ1-6
CASSFAGGEFGYTF	TRBV7-9	TRBJ1-2
CASSPSGDFQETQYF	TRBV7-8	TRBJ2-5
CASSLIQGHSYEQYF	TRBV5-1	TRBJ2-7
CASSFAGGRGEQYF	TRBV5-1	TRBJ2-7
CASSQSVVWEQYF	TRBV4-1	TRBJ2-7
CASSPRLVSGYEQYF	TRBV11-3	TRBJ2-7
CASSLLAGVLNTQYF	TRBV7-3	TRBJ2-3
CATEDGYTEAFF	TRBV6-1	TRBJ1-1
CASSSRDSVFYGYTF	TRBV7-9	TRBJ1-2
CASKALGTGWYF	TRBV10-2	TRBJ2-7
CASKEVLSGNTIYF	TRBV5-1	TRBJ1-3
CASSLEGLGTEAFF	TRBV11-2	TRBJ1-1
CAISVGSRGDADTQYF	TRBV10-3	TRBJ2-3
CSAREGGPNTGELFF	TRBV20-1	TRBJ2-2
CATSDHGQGSYNEQFF	TRBV24-1	TRBJ2-1
CASSLGLAGTDTQYF	TRBV7-9	TRBJ2-3
CASSLNQYTDTQYF	TRBV5-1	TRBJ2-3
CASSQTSGGVRNEQFF	TRBV4-2	TRBJ2-1
CASSQAGGYGYTF	TRBV4-3	TRBJ1-2
CASSPRQDATNEKLFF	TRBV5-1	TRBJ1-4
CASSQKPDLGGETQYF	TRBV4-2	TRBJ2-5
CSAKIGSATNEKLFF	TRBV20-1	TRBJ1-4
CASSLAGGPLATQYF	TRBV7-3	TRBJ2-3
CASSLRTSGATDTQYF	TRBV7-2	TRBJ2-3
CASGFWEQYF	TRBV28	TRBJ2-7
CASSVDGGEQYF	TRBV9	TRBJ2-7
CASRIGPGTQYF	TRBV6-5	TRBJ2-3
CASSPDRAIQETQYF	TRBV5-5	TRBJ2-5
CASSYSQISGNTIYF	TRBV6-6	TRBJ1-3
CASSLFPSKETQYF	TRBV7-9	TRBJ2-5
CASSLGPQASETQYF	TRBV7-3	TRBJ2-5
CAISVGSGGAADTQYF	TRBV10-3	TRBJ2-3
CASSPQDGRYEQYF	TRBV18	TRBJ2-7
CASSLESTQYF	TRBV5-1	TRBJ2-7
CASRPGGTREETQYF	TRBV5-1	TRBJ2-5
CSARGGTSLETQYF	TRBV20-1	TRBJ2-5
CASSSDRFGVPLHF	TRBV6-6	TRBJ1-6
CASSVQGSTEAFF	TRBV9	TRBJ1-1
CASRAPLGAWSF	TRBV3-1	TRBJ1-1
CASRPGSANTGELFF	TRBV27	TRBJ2-2
CASSPDRGLTGELFF	TRBV5-6	TRBJ2-2
CASSIVGQRNQPQHF	TRBV19	TRBJ1-5
CASSLSGDGYGYTF	TRBV28	TRBJ1-2
CASRTLAGAYYEQYF	TRBV2	TRBJ2-7
CASSSTRSSYNSPLHF	TRBV19	TRBJ1-6
CASSFEGRTGYTF	TRBV9	TRBJ1-2
CASRSGTGGYEQYF	TRBV6-2/TRBV6-3	TRBJ2-7
CASSYAGTSEETQYF	TRBV5-1	TRBJ2-5
CSARDLVNEQFF	TRBV20-1	TRBJ2-1
CAISSGGLNEQFF	TRBV19	TRBJ2-1
CSALWPDGAGELFF	TRBV29-1	TRBJ2-2
CASSFGRGGVDTQYF	TRBV12-3/TRBV12-4	TRBJ2-3
CSARVGRVTQYF	TRBV20-1	TRBJ2-3